The 32 T cell receptor beta chains below all came from one sample that was sequenced in a study of OX40 agonist ivuxolimab in advanced cancers. Clones were read by immunoSEQ multiplex PCR, and TCRdb kept only the in-frame ones, dropping some. The sample includes more than 45,000 clones, nearly 90% seen only once; the top ten take 12%. The specimen was CD4+ or CD8+ T cells sorted from blood, collected in a trial of the OX40 agonist ivuxolimab. Receptor source: an adult with an advanced solid tumor such as melanoma, head and neck, liver or kidney cancer.

This clone was observed once. DNA of the CDR3: TGCAGCGTTGCCGACAGGGATCAATACTATGGCTACACCTTC. Its protein product is CSVADRDQYYGYTF. The chain recombines TRBV29-1 with TRBJ1-2; 7 nucleotides line up with TRBD1. V was clipped by 4 bases and J by 3 bases; unmatched bases: 8. This CDR3 contains 14 residues. Germline V CDR1 and CDR2: SQVTM, ANQGSEA.

The chain joins TRBV29-1 to TRBJ2-5; tentatively, D is TRBD2 (5 bases). CDR3 length: 13 residues. V lost 2 bases to trimming and J lost 0 bases, with 7 bases between them. The germline CDR1 and CDR2 sequences are SQVTM and ANQGSEA. This chain's CDR3 is CSVEPGNQETQYF. The CDR3, as DNA: TGCAGCGTTGAACCGGGGAACCAAGAGACCCAGTACTTC.

The chain couples TRBV7-9 to TRBJ2-5, with a weak D call TRBD1 (5 bases). This CDR3 spans 14 amino acids. Germline assignment: CDR1 SEHNR and CDR2 FQNEAQ (reference sequence). V was trimmed by 2 bases and J by 1 base, leaving 8 bases between them. The CDR3 nucleotides read TGTGCCAGCAGCTTACTAACAGGCCAAGAGACCCAGTACTTC. Protein sequence: CASSLLTGQETQYF.

Judged by abundance, this clone is medium-sized. The sample holds other DNA sequences that translate to the same CDR3. This chain joins TRBV6-5 and TRBJ2-1, with TRBD2 matching over 9 bases. J lost 3 bases, V lost 0 bases, and 0 bases had no gene match. The CDR3 is made up of 15 amino acids. Germline loops: CDR1 MNHEY, CDR2 SVGAGI. This chain's CDR3 is CASSYSSGSYNEQFF. CDR3 coding DNA: TGTGCCAGCAGTTACTCTAGCGGGAGCTACAATGAGCAGTTCTTC.

The chain links TRBV21-1 to TRBJ2-1; the table calls TRBD2, which could not be checked here. TRBV21-1 is a pseudogene segment. The CDR3 runs to 17 residues. CDR3 nucleotide sequence: TGTGCCAGCAGCGGGAGGGTGGTAGCCACCCTTTACAATGAGCAGTTCTTC. As protein: CASSGRVVATLYNEQFF.

The gene calls are TRBV13 and TRBJ2-7; possible D gene TRBD2, 7 bases. Deletions cut 7 bases from V and 3 bases from J, with 19 bases between. The CDR3 totals 15 residues. CDR1 is PRHDT, CDR2 FYEKMQ, per germline (reference sequence). CDR3 DNA: TGTGCCAGCACTCCGCAGGGGAGGGAAGGCTACGAGCAGTACTTC. This encodes CASTPQGREGYEQYF. Filled out from reference TRBV13 and TRBJ2-7, the complete variable domain reads AAGVIQSPRHLIKEKRETATLKCYPIPRHDTVYWYQQGPGQDPQFLISFYEKMQSDKGSIPDRFSAQQFSDYHSELNMSSLELGDSALYFCASTPQGREGYEQYFGPGTRLTVT.

The genes are TRBV9 and TRBJ2-1, with D unclear. Trimming took off 0 bases at V and 1 base at J, with 14 bases between the two ends. This CDR3 region has 17 residues. CDR1 and CDR2 (germline): SGDLS, YYNGEE. CDR3 in DNA: TGTGCCAGCAGCGTAGGCCACGGCGGCCGTTCCTACAATGAGCAGTTCTTC. Translation gives CASSVGHGGRSYNEQFF.

As to this clone: At the DNA level, this CDR3 is encoded by other sequences in the same sample as well. The chain carries TRBV6-6 and TRBJ1-4; D is ambiguous. The CDR3 totals 15 residues. Trimming pared 5 bases from V and 1 base from J, leaving 11 bases between. Germline lookup yields CDR1 MNHNY and CDR2 SVGAGI (reference sequence). The CDR3 loop reads CASSPVGGTNEKLFF. Here the CDR3 DNA reads TGTGCCAGCAGTCCCGTCGGAGGAACTAATGAAAAACTGTTTTTT.

This clone was recorded only once. This chain joins TRBV27 and TRBJ2-7; TRBD1 aligns across 8 bases. J was trimmed by 1 base and V by 5 bases; bases with no gene match: 4. Germline V gene lookup returns CDR1 MNHEY and CDR2 SMNVEV (reference sequence). The CDR3 is 14 residues long. The CDR3 DNA reads TGTGCCAGCAGTGTGACAGGGGAGTCCTACGAGCAGTACTTC. Amino acid sequence: CASSVTGESYEQYF.

V and J are TRBV4-1 and TRBJ2-7; D gene uncertain. The CDR3 has 14 residues. Germline lookup yields CDR1 MGHRA and CDR2 YSYEKL. The ends were cut back, 4 bases at V and 4 bases at J, with 14 bases in the middle. The CDR3 DNA sequence: TGCGCCAGCAGCCCCCCGCGTTGGTGGTACGAGCAGTACGTC. Encoded protein: CASSPPRWWYEQYV.

The DNA of the CDR3 is TGTGCCACCAGCAGAGAAGGTAACACTGAAGCTTTCTTT. Its protein product is CATSREGNTEAFF. The chain combines TRBV15 with TRBJ1-1; D is uncertain. CDR1 LNHNV and CDR2 YYDKDF come from the germline V gene (reference sequence). Between the trimmed V and J ends, which lost 0 bases and 2 bases, there was a span of 4 bases. The CDR3 runs 13 residues.

The chain combines TRBV27 with TRBJ2-3, with 13 bases aligning to TRBD2. The V gene's germline CDR1 is MNHEY and CDR2 SMNVEV (reference sequence). The CDR3 length is 15 residues. Germline trimming cut 10 bases from V and 0 bases from J; bases unmatched to any gene: 4. The DNA for the CDR3 is TGTGCCACCAGGACTAGCGGGAGAAGCACAGATACGCAGTATTTT. It codes for CATRTSGRSTDTQYF.

The rearrangement joins TRBV28 to TRBJ2-1, with TRBD2 as a possible D gene (5 bases). Trimming removed 4 bases at V and 2 bases at J, with 6 bases between. Germline V gene lookup returns CDR1 MDHEN and CDR2 SYDVKM. This CDR3 has 13 amino acids. The CDR3 is CASSSEAYNEQFF. In DNA form, the CDR3 reads TGTGCCAGCAGTTCGGAGGCCTACAATGAGCAGTTCTTC.

The rearrangement links TRBV27 to TRBJ2-3, with TRBD2 identical over 7 bases. This CDR3 is 16 amino acids long. The trim removed 1 base at V and 6 bases at J, leaving 10 bases unmatched. The V gene's germline CDR1 is MNHEY and CDR2 SMNVEV (reference sequence). For the CDR3, the DNA is TGTGCCAGCAGTTTATTTCCTAGCGGCCTAGGGGATACGCAGTATTTT. Translation: CASSLFPSGLGDTQYF.

The chain couples TRBV18 to TRBJ2-5; maybe TRBD1 (6 bases). V shed 1 base and J shed 3 bases, with 6 bases lying between them. Per the germline V gene, CDR1 is KGHSH and CDR2 is LQKENI. The CDR3 length is 13 residues. The CDR3 is CASSPQGEETQYF. The CDR3 coding sequence is TGTGCCAGCTCACCACAGGGGGAAGAGACCCAGTACTTC.

The chain couples TRBV6-1 to TRBJ1-5; D is possibly TRBD1 (5 bases). CDR3 length: 15 amino acids. Trimming cost V 0 bases and J 5 bases, with 11 bases left between them. Germline CDR1 is MNHNS and CDR2 is SASEGT. The CDR3 sequence: CASSEAPLGHQPQHF. CDR3 DNA sequence: TGTGCCAGCAGTGAAGCGCCTTTGGGGCATCAGCCCCAGCATTTT.

The rearrangement uses TRBV5-8 and TRBJ1-5, with D hard to call. CDR3 length: 15 amino acids. Trimming removed 4 bases from V and 1 base from J, with 12 bases in between. Germline V gives CDR1 SGHTS, CDR2 YDEGEE. CDR3 in DNA: TGTGCCAGCAGCCTAGGATGGGTCAGCAATCAGCCCCAGCATTTT. It codes for CASSLGWVSNQPQHF.

This chain joins TRBV27 and TRBJ2-7, with D possibly matching TRBD1 (5 bases). Germline-derived CDR1 and CDR2 are MNHEY and SMNVEV (reference sequence). The CDR3 extends over 13 amino acids. The ends were cut back, 6 bases at V and 2 bases at J, with 11 bases in the middle. CDR3: CASRTASPYEQYF. In DNA, the CDR3 is TGTGCCAGCAGGACAGCGTCTCCCTACGAGCAGTACTTC.

In nucleotides, the CDR3 is TGTGCCAGCAGCTTGAGGCCCTCTGGGGCCAACGTCCTGACTTTC. Translation: CASSLRPSGANVLTF. V is TRBV5-6 and J is TRBJ2-6; D gene ambiguous. CDR3 length equals 15 residues. Germline assignment: CDR1 SGHDT and CDR2 YYEEEE. Trimming left V 1 base short and J 0 bases short, with 5 bases between.

CDR3 protein: CASSQDRGNQPQHF. CDR3 nucleotides: TGCGCCAGCAGCCAAGATAGGGGGAATCAGCCCCAGCATTTT. The V and J genes are TRBV4-1 and TRBJ1-5; weak D call: TRBD1 (6 bases). The CDR3 is made up of 14 amino acids. CDR1 and CDR2 (germline): MGHRA, YSYEKL. V was pared by 0 bases and J by 4 bases, with 7 bases between.

CDR3 residues: CASSATLNTEAFF. CDR3 in DNA: TGTGCCAGCAGTGCGACTTTGAACACTGAAGCTTTCTTT. The chain carries TRBV9 and TRBJ1-1; D remains unclear. This CDR3 has 13 amino acids. Per the germline V gene, CDR1 is SGDLS and CDR2 is YYNGEE. V lost 5 bases and J lost 0, with 8 bases in between.

The chain links TRBV27 to TRBJ2-3; D is perhaps TRBD2 (5 bases). This CDR3 region has 14 residues. Germline CDR1 MNHEY, CDR2 SMNVEV (reference sequence). V was cut by 5 bases and J by 4 bases, with 13 bases left in between. The CDR3 protein is CASSPRTPADTQYF. The CDR3, as DNA: TGTGCCAGCAGTCCCAGGACTCCCGCAGATACGCAGTATTTT.

The rearrangement joins TRBV2 to TRBJ1-1; no definite D call. Trimming shortened V by 8 bases and J by 6 bases, and 7 bases separated the two germline ends. Germline lookup yields CDR1 SNHLY and CDR2 FYNNEI. This CDR3 is 10 amino acids long. The CDR3 region is CASAGAEAFF. The DNA of the CDR3 is TGTGCCAGCGCCGGGGCTGAAGCTTTCTTT.

This chain links TRBV9 with TRBJ1-3; D possibly corresponds to TRBD1 (6 bases). The ends were cut back, 3 bases at V and 4 bases at J, with 14 bases in the middle. The CDR3 consists of 15 residues. Germline V gives CDR1 SGDLS, CDR2 YYNGEE. CDR3: CASSADSRGGNTIYF. Written as DNA, the CDR3 is TGTGCCAGCAGCGCGGACAGCCGGGGAGGAAACACCATATATTTT. Full variable domain (outside the CDR3, taken from reference TRBV9 and TRBJ1-3): DSGVTQTPKHLITATGQRVTLRCSPRSGDLSVYWYQQSLDQGLQFLIQYYNGEERAKGNILERFSAQQFPDLHSELNLSSLELGDSALYFCASSADSRGGNTIYFGEGSWLTVV.

This chain connects TRBV7-2 to TRBJ1-3; 10 bases agree with TRBD1. The CDR3 sequence is 16 residues long. The V gene end was trimmed by 3 bases and the J gene end by 4 bases; junction bases not matched to a gene: 6. Germline CDR1 and CDR2: SGHTA and FQGNSA. Written as DNA, the CDR3 is TGTGCCAGCAGCTTTGACAGGGGGCTAGGGGGAAACACCATATATTTT. This translates into CASSFDRGLGGNTIYF.

The J gene is TRBJ1-2, the V gene TRBV29-1, with a tentative D call TRBD1 (6 bases). The CDR3 is 12 residues long. Trimming shortened V by 4 bases and J by 5 bases, and 11 bases separated the two germline ends. Germline V lookup: CDR1 SQVTM, CDR2 ANQGSEA. This chain's CDR3 is CSVATGQYGYTF. The CDR3 DNA follows: TGCAGCGTTGCGACAGGACAGTATGGCTACACCTTC.

The V and J genes are TRBV6-1 and TRBJ2-7, with D possibly TRBD1 on 6 matching bases. This CDR3 region has 13 residues. Germline values: CDR1 MNHNS, CDR2 SASEGT. V lost 4 bases to trimming and J lost 2 bases, with 9 bases between them. The DNA for the CDR3 is TGTGCCAGCAGTGCCGGACAGCCCTACGAGCAGTACTTC. It yields the protein CASSAGQPYEQYF.

This clone has a handful of counts. V and J are TRBV7-3 and TRBJ1-1; possible D gene TRBD1, 6 bases. The CDR3 loop spans 15 amino acids. V lost 5 bases and J 5 bases, leaving 18 bases between the germline ends. Germline CDR1 is SGHTA and CDR2 is FQGTGA. CDR3 loop: CASSQGRIRLTEAFF. In DNA form, the CDR3 reads TGTGCCAGCAGCCAGGGGAGGATCAGGTTGACTGAAGCTTTCTTT.

The chain carries TRBV4-3 and TRBJ2-1; 14 nucleotides align to TRBD2. The germline V gene has CDR1 LGHNA and CDR2 YSLEER. CDR3 length equals 18 residues. J was trimmed by 1 base and V by 1 base; bases with no gene match: 3. DNA of the CDR3: TGCGCCAGCAGCCAAGGACTAGCGGGAGGGCCATCCTACAATGAGCAGTTCTTC. Protein product: CASSQGLAGGPSYNEQFF.

V gene TRBV7-9 combines with J gene TRBJ1-1; D is possibly TRBD1 (5 bases). This CDR3 is built from 15 residues. Looked up from germline, CDR1 is SEHNR and CDR2 is FQNEAQ (reference sequence). Between the trimmed V and J ends, which lost 6 bases and 5 bases, there was a span of 19 bases. CDR3 DNA: TGTGCCAGCAGGCCACCGGTGGGCCGGGGGACTGAAGCTTTCTTT. Protein sequence: CASRPPVGRGTEAFF.

This rearrangement joins TRBV30 to TRBJ2-2; 7 positions match TRBD2. V shed 0 bases and J 8 bases; nucleotides not matched to a gene: 12. Germline CDR1 reads GTSNPN; CDR2 reads SVGIG (reference sequence). The CDR3 is 16 residues long. CDR3 residues: CAWSVRLGEGLGELFF. The CDR3 bases are TGTGCCTGGAGTGTACGTTTGGGGGAGGGCCTTGGGGAGCTGTTTTTT.

The rearrangement uses TRBV7-2 and TRBJ2-3; 9 positions match TRBD2. From germline, CDR1 is SGHTA and CDR2 FQGNSA. The CDR3 loop spans 18 amino acids. Trimming removed 1 base from V and 1 base from J; junction bases left unmatched: 9. Written as DNA, the CDR3 is TGTGCCAGCAGCTTAGGGCTAGCGGGGATCTCTGGCACAGATACGCAGTATTTT. It translates to CASSLGLAGISGTDTQYF.